The 27 T cell receptor beta chains given below trace back to one sample, sequenced in a study of T cells in Graves' hyperthyroidism and ophthalmopathy. What was amplified from RNA transcripts were TCR beta CDR3 regions. TCR CDR3 regions were first amplified by RT-PCR with HTBI primers. TCRdb reanalysed the multiplex PCR reads using MiXCR and keeps one entry per CDR3 protein. The table lists approximately 520,000 distinct CDR3 sequences, roughly 20% of them singletons. Source material: blood. The receptors originated from a man younger than 30 with Graves' hyperthyroidism.

This clonotype was seen only a few times. This chain joins TRBV28 and TRBJ1-2, with a possible D match to TRBD1 (5 bases). Trimming took 6 bases from V and 4 from J, leaving 18 bases between them. The CDR3 runs to 15 residues. The germline gives CDR1 MDHEN, CDR2 SYDVKM. The CDR3 here is CASRILPGAGYGYTF. CDR3 nucleotide sequence: TGTGCCAGCAGGATTCTACCCGGGGCTGGCTATGGCTACACCTTC.

This clonotype was observed at least ten times. The V gene is TRBV20-1, the J gene TRBJ1-1; the D gene is possibly TRBD1 (6 bases). Deletions cut 0 bases from V and 2 bases from J, with 25 bases between. The length of the CDR3 is 19 residues. Germline CDR1 reads DFQATT; CDR2 reads SNEGSKA (reference sequence). The CDR3 coding sequence is TGCAGTGCTAGAGAAAGGGGGGGCAGTCGGGTCCCTTTTAACACTGAAGCTTTCTTT. It translates to CSARERGGSRVPFNTEAFF.

The chain has TRBV28 and TRBJ1-2; D call uncertain. This CDR3 region has 14 residues. Germline assignment: CDR1 MDHEN and CDR2 SYDVKM. V was shortened by 2 bases and J by 10 bases, with 17 bases between the two germline ends. The CDR3 loop reads CASSLRTAMGVYTF. The CDR3 DNA reads TGTGCCAGCAGTTTACGGACGGCGATGGGAGTCTACACCTTC.

The genes are TRBV6-2 or TRBV6-3 and TRBJ2-2; maybe TRBD2 (5 bases). Germline V gene data show CDR1 as MNHEY and CDR2 as SVGEGT. Trimming pared 1 base from V and 1 base from J, leaving 19 bases between. CDR3 length equals 19 residues. The CDR3 loop is CASSYLWPTGGLNTGELFF. The CDR3 nucleotides read TGTGCCAGCAGTTACTTATGGCCCACTGGAGGCCTGAACACCGGGGAGCTGTTTTTT.

The V gene is TRBV28, the J gene TRBJ2-4, with 12 nucleotides matching TRBD2. V was clipped by 1 base and J by 0 bases; unmatched bases: 10. The CDR3 contains 20 residues. Germline CDR1 and CDR2: MDHEN and SYDVKM. This CDR3 reads CASSLFGLAGKSLAKNIQYF. The DNA for the CDR3 is TGTGCCAGCAGTTTATTCGGACTAGCGGGGAAATCTCTAGCCAAAAACATTCAGTACTTC.

There are many counts of this clonotype. V usage is TRBV7-8 and J usage is TRBJ2-5; 10 positions agree with TRBD2. Germline V gene data show CDR1 as SGHVS and CDR2 as FQNEAQ. V shed 6 bases, J shed 4 bases, and the junction held 14 bases outside the gene matches. The CDR3 covers 17 residues. CDR3 sequence: CASSRGWASGGLETQYF. As DNA, the CDR3 is TGTGCCAGCAGTCGAGGGTGGGCTAGCGGGGGTCTAGAGACCCAGTACTTC.

This clonotype showed up many times. This chain connects TRBV10-3 to TRBJ1-2; 9 bases fit TRBD1. The germline gives CDR1 ENHRY, CDR2 SYGVKD. The CDR3 is made up of 15 amino acids. After removal of 0 bases from V and 2 bases from J, the junction contained 1 base not matched to a gene. For the CDR3, the DNA is TGTGCCATCAGTGAGTCGGGACAGGGCAACTATGGCTACACCTTC. This sequence encodes CAISESGQGNYGYTF.

This clonotype was seen more than once but under ten times. The V call is TRBV5-4, the J call TRBJ2-2; 10 nucleotides line up with TRBD2. The V segment lost 4 bases and the J segment 5 bases; nucleotides outside the gene matches: 5. There are 15 residues in the CDR3. Germline CDR1 reads SGHNT; CDR2 reads YYREEE (reference sequence). The CDR3 DNA reads TGTGCCAGCAGCGTAGCTAGCGGGGGTACCGGGGAGCTGTTTTTT. Its translation: CASSVASGGTGELFF. Combining the CDR3 with reference TRBV5-4 and TRBJ2-2 gives the whole variable domain ETGVTQSPTHLIKTRGQQVTLRCSSQSGHNTVSWYQQALGQGPQFIFQYYREEENGRGNFPPRFSGLQFPNYSSELNVNALELDDSALYLCASSVASGGTGELFFGEGSRLTVL.

This clonotype has only one observation. The rearrangement joins TRBV4-1 to TRBJ1-1; D gene ambiguous. With 0 bases removed from V and 0 bases from J, the gap between germline ends came to 5 bases. The CDR3 covers 14 residues. Germline-derived CDR1 and CDR2 are MGHRA and YSYEKL. The CDR3 protein is CASSQDWVNTEAFF. As DNA, the CDR3 is TGCGCCAGCAGCCAAGATTGGGTGAACACTGAAGCTTTCTTT.

In this sample, this clonotype turned up many times. The chain carries TRBV4-1 and TRBJ1-3; 8 nucleotides agree with TRBD1. This CDR3 is 15 amino acids long. With 3 bases clipped from V and 2 bases from J, the junction kept 3 bases outside the gene matches. The germline V gene encodes CDR1 MGHRA and CDR2 YSYEKL. Here the CDR3 reads CASSQWTGPGNTIYF. The CDR3 bases are TGCGCCAGCAGCCAGTGGACAGGGCCTGGAAACACCATATATTTT.

The V and J genes are TRBV28 and TRBJ2-5; TRBD2 aligns across 8 bases. J gave up 3 bases and V 8 bases, and 5 bases lay outside the gene matches. Germline V gene data show CDR1 as MDHEN and CDR2 as SYDVKM. The CDR3 runs to 13 residues. The CDR3 loop is CASQELAEETQYF. In DNA form, the CDR3 reads TGTGCCAGCCAGGAACTAGCGGAAGAGACCCAGTACTTC.

This clonotype was detected a few times. This sequence joins TRBV29-1 and TRBJ2-7, with TRBD2 as a possible D gene (7 bases). Trimming removed 7 bases at V and 7 bases at J, with 14 bases between. CDR3 length: 11 amino acids. CDR1 and CDR2 from the germline V gene are SQVTM and ANQGSEA. The CDR3 coding sequence is TGCAGCGCCCGGGGGGCGGGAGAGCAGTACTTC. It codes for CSARGAGEQYF.

The rearrangement joins TRBV5-1 to TRBJ2-3; D ambiguous. The CDR3 extends over 14 amino acids. Germline CDR1 reads SGHRS; CDR2 reads YFSETQ. V lost 1 base to trimming and J lost 4 bases, with 10 bases between them. CDR3 sequence reads: CASSLSPYADTQYF. DNA of the CDR3: TGCGCCAGCAGCTTGAGCCCCTACGCAGATACGCAGTATTTT.

J is TRBJ1-3 and V is TRBV6-5; a possible D gene is TRBD1 (5 bases). Germline values: CDR1 MNHEY, CDR2 SVGAGI. The CDR3 runs to 15 residues. V lost 2 bases to trimming and J lost 4 bases, with 12 bases between them. CDR3 residues: CASSYMQGVGNTIYF. The CDR3 bases are TGTGCCAGCAGTTACATGCAGGGCGTAGGAAACACCATATATTTT.

The chain is built from TRBV24-1 and TRBJ2-5; 9 positions agree with TRBD1. The V gene's germline CDR1 is KGHDR and CDR2 SFDVKD. The ends lost 9 bases at V and 5 bases at J; junction bases unmatched: 3. CDR3 size: 12 residues. This chain's CDR3 is CATGTGFETQYF. DNA for the CDR3: TGTGCCACCGGGACAGGGTTCGAGACCCAGTACTTC.

This clonotype was counted only a few times. At one of its ends the junction is not consistent with the germline gene, which may arise from a read error. V gene TRBV11-1 combines with J gene TRBJ2-2, with 7 positions matching TRBD1. Germline CDR1 SGHAT, CDR2 FQDESV (reference sequence). This CDR3 spans 16 amino acids. CDR3 DNA: TGTGCCAGCGGCTTAACCGGGACAGCGAACACCGGGGAGCTGTTTTTT. Translating gives CASGLTGTANTGELFF.

The chain employs TRBV12-3 or TRBV12-4 and TRBJ1-1, with no clear D. The CDR3 contains 14 residues. The V end lost 3 bases, the J end lost 5 bases, and 13 bases lay between the germline ends. The CDR3 nucleotides read TGTGCCAGCAGTTTCGAGGTTCCAGTGACTGAAGCTTTCTTT. It yields the protein CASSFEVPVTEAFF.

The CDR3 region is CASKMGASDQYF. The CDR3 DNA reads TGCGCCAGTAAGATGGGGGCTTCCGATCAGTACTTC. V and J are TRBV5-1 and TRBJ2-7, with D maybe TRBD1 (6 bases). The germline CDR1 and CDR2 sequences are SGHRS and YFSETQ. Trimming took 8 bases from V and 10 from J, leaving 19 bases between them. This CDR3 has 12 residues.

This clonotype was observed a few times. The chain employs TRBV4-2 and TRBJ2-6; D not resolved. The V gene's germline CDR1 is LGHNA and CDR2 YNFKEQ. V lost 3 bases, J lost 0 bases, and 12 bases lay in between. This CDR3 spans 17 amino acids. CDR3: CASSQQTLGSGANVLTF. For the CDR3, the DNA is TGTGCCAGCAGCCAGCAGACGCTGGGCTCTGGGGCCAACGTCCTGACTTTC.

This sequence joins TRBV11-2 and TRBJ1-6; no reliable D call. Per the germline V gene, CDR1 is SGHAT and CDR2 is FQNNGV. The CDR3 has 17 amino acids. V lost 3 bases, J lost 2 bases, and 14 bases lay in between. The CDR3: CASSFAAHGTYNSPLHF. The CDR3 coding sequence is TGTGCCAGCAGCTTTGCCGCTCACGGCACCTATAATTCACCCCTCCACTTT.

J is TRBJ1-2 and V is TRBV6-1; D gene uncertain. The CDR3 length is 15 residues. The germline V gene encodes CDR1 MNHNS and CDR2 SASEGT. V lost 2 bases and J lost 2, with 12 bases in between. The CDR3: CASSERLTENYGYTF. DNA of the CDR3: TGTGCCAGCAGTGAACGTTTGACCGAGAACTATGGCTACACCTTC.

This clonotype was detected a few times. This chain connects TRBV5-6 to TRBJ2-4; D is perhaps TRBD1 (5 bases). The CDR3 is made up of 15 amino acids. Per the germline V gene, CDR1 is SGHDT and CDR2 is YYEEEE. V lost 2 bases, J lost 3 bases, and 12 bases lay in between. The CDR3 here is CASSFTGHGKNIQYF. CDR3 nucleotide sequence: TGTGCCAGCAGCTTCACAGGTCACGGCAAAAACATTCAGTACTTC. Variable domain in full (rest from reference TRBV5-6 and TRBJ2-4): DAGVTQSPTHLIKTRGQQVTLRCSPKSGHDTVSWYQQALGQGPQFIFQYYEEEERQRGNFPDRFSGHQFPNYSSELNVNALLLGDSALYLCASSFTGHGKNIQYFGAGTRLSVL.

About this clonotype itself: A much bigger clone sits one base away, suggesting this may be a read error. J is TRBJ1-1 and V is TRBV4-1; weak D call: TRBD1 (5 bases). The CDR3 runs 17 residues. Looked up from germline, CDR1 is MGHRA and CDR2 is YSYEKL. The CDR3 loop is CTSSQDGGTIRNTEAFF. The CDR3 bases are TGCACCAGCAGCCAAGACGGAGGGACGATAAGGAACACTGAAGCTTTCTTT.

This clonotype came up many times. The CDR3 loop is CATSPRQGAGEQYF. CDR3 sequence (DNA): TGTGCCACCAGCCCTCGACAGGGGGCGGGGGAGCAGTACTTC. The chain employs TRBV15 and TRBJ2-7, with 10 bases fitting TRBD1. J was trimmed by 7 bases and V by 5 bases; bases with no gene match: 8. Germline-derived CDR1 and CDR2 are LNHNV and YYDKDF (reference sequence). This CDR3 region has 14 residues.

In this sample, this clonotype turned up many times. This chain links TRBV20-1 with TRBJ2-5; TRBD1 might be the D (6 bases). V dropped 3 bases and J dropped 2 bases, with 13 bases sitting between them. The CDR3 loop spans 14 amino acids. The germline V gene has CDR1 DFQATT and CDR2 SNEGSKA (reference sequence). The chain's CDR3 is CSARTQRGQETQYF. The CDR3, as DNA: TGCAGTGCTAGGACACAAAGGGGGCAAGAGACCCAGTACTTC.

The CDR3 bases are TGTGCCAGCAGTTCCGGACAGGGGCACCACTATGGCTACACCTTC. This encodes CASSSGQGHHYGYTF. This chain connects TRBV12-3 or TRBV12-4 to TRBJ1-2; TRBD1 matches 9 bases. Trimming at V came to 4 bases and at J to 3 bases, leaving 6 bases not matched to a gene. The CDR3 runs to 15 residues.

This clonotype showed up just a few times. This chain links TRBV19 with TRBJ2-3; D tentatively fits TRBD1 or TRBD2 (5 bases each). Germline CDR1 LNHDA, CDR2 SQIVND (reference sequence). Trimming pared 7 bases from V and 3 bases from J, leaving 14 bases between. CDR3 length: 14 amino acids. The CDR3 spells CASTPPGRTDTQYF. The CDR3 region has the DNA TGTGCCAGTACCCCCCCGGGACGGACAGATACGCAGTATTTT.